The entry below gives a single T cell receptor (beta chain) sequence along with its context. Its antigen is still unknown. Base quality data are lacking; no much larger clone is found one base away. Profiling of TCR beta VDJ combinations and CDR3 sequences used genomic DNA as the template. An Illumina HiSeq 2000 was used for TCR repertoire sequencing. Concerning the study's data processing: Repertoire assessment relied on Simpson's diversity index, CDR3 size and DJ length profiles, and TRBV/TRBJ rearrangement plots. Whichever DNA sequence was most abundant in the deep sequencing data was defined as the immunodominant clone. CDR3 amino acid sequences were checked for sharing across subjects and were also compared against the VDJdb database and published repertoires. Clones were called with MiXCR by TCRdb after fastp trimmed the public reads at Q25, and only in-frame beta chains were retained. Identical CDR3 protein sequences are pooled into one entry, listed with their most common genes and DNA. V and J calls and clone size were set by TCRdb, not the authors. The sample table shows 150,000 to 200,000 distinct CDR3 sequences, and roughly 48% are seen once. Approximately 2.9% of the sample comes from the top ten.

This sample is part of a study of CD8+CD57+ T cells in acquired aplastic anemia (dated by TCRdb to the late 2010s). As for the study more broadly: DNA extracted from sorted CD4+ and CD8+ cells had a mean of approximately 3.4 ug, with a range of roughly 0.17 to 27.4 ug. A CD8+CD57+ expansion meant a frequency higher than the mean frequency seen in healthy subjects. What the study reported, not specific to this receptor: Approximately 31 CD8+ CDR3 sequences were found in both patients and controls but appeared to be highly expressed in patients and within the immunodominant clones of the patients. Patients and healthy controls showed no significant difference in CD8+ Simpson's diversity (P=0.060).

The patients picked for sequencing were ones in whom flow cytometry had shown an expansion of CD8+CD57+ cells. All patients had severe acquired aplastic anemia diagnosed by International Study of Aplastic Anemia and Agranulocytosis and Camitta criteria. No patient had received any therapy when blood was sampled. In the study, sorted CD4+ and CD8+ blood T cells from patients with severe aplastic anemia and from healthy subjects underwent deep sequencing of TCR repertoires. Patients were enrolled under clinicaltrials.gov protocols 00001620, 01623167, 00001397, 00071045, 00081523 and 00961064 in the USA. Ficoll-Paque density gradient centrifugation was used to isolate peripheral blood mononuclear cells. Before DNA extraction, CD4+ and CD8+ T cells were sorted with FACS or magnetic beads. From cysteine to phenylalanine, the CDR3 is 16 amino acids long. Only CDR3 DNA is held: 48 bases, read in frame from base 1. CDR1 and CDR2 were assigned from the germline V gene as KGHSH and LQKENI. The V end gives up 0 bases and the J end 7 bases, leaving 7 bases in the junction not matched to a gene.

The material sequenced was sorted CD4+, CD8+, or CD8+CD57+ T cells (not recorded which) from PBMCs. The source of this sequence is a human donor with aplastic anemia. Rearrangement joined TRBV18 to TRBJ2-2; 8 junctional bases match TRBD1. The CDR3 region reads CASSPPGQAFGGELFF. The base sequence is TGTGCCAGCTCACCACCGGGACAGGCCTTCGGCGGGGAGCTGTTTTTT.